This T cell receptor beta chain was observed in a study of cytomegalovirus exposure and HLA in healthy donors. Germline CDR1 and CDR2: SEHNR and FQNEAQ (reference sequence). The CDR3 consists of 15 residues. Trimming removed 6 bases from V and 4 bases from J, with 17 bases in between. This clone was seen once. Its antigen remains unknown. 60 Vbeta and 13 Jbeta primers were used in PCR. Some clones are missing from TCRdb's copy, which holds only in-frame ones; the method was immunoSEQ multiplex PCR. The table has about 77,000 clones, around 84% seen once. Study outcomes and limitations: Information on immune exposure was restricted to one variable (CMV serostatus).

Sequenced: PBMCs. This sequence was found in a man aged 35-49 years in good health and CMV-seronegative. The chain couples TRBV7-9 to TRBJ2-3; no clear D. In DNA form, the CDR3 reads TGTGCCAGCAGTCCGACCGTCCGAGGCGCAGATACGCAGTATTTT. Protein product: CASSPTVRGADTQYF.